Below are 5 T cell receptor beta chains sequenced from a single sample in a study of cytomegalovirus exposure and HLA in healthy donors. It was with 60 Vbeta and 13 Jbeta primers that the PCR ran. The data were produced by immunoSEQ multiplex PCR, yet TCRdb's version contains in-frame clones alone and is incomplete. The repertoire holds around 67,000 clones, with approximately 58% as singletons. What was sequenced was PBMCs. All receptors derive from a woman in her forties or fifties in good health and CMV-seronegative.

This clone was seen only a few times. The V call is TRBV6-6, the J call TRBJ1-5; D is unclear. Looked up from germline, CDR1 is MNHNY and CDR2 is SVGAGI (reference sequence). The CDR3 is 15 residues long. V lost 6 bases, J lost 0 bases, and 12 bases lay in between. CDR3 nucleotide sequence: TGTGCCAGCAGCCGATACGGGAATAGCAATCAGCCCCAGCATTTT. Protein: CASSRYGNSNQPQHF.

The chain links TRBV9 to TRBJ2-3, with TRBD2 matching over 7 bases. V trimming: 3 bases; J trimming: 9 bases; junction bases outside the gene matches: 4. The CDR3 covers 12 residues. CDR1 SGDLS and CDR2 YYNGEE come from the germline V gene. DNA of the CDR3: TGTGCCAGCAGCGCGGGGACTACAACGCAGTATTTT. Its protein product is CASSAGTTTQYF.

V and J are TRBV6-5 and TRBJ2-7; 9 bases fit TRBD1. The CDR3 contains 15 residues. In germline, CDR1 is MNHEY, CDR2 SVGAGI. V lost 2 bases to trimming and J lost 7 bases; unmatched junction nucleotides: 9. For the CDR3, the DNA is TGTGCCAGCAGTTACAACCTGGGACAGGGTCGGGAGCAGTACTTC. This gives the protein CASSYNLGQGREQYF.

The J gene is TRBJ1-5, the V gene TRBV6-5, with D perhaps matching TRBD1 (6 bases). The CDR3 length is 14 residues. The germline V gene has CDR1 MNHEY and CDR2 SVGAGI. The germline V and J ends were trimmed by 5 bases and 6 bases, with 14 bases remaining between them. Here the CDR3 reads CASSRDIEAQPQHF. The CDR3 nucleotides read TGTGCCAGCAGTCGGGACATCGAAGCTCAGCCCCAGCATTTT.

The DNA of the CDR3 is TGTGCCAGCAGCTTATCGGGGACTAGTGGAGGGCAGTTCTTC. Its translation is CASSLSGTSGGQFF. V usage is TRBV7-2 and J usage is TRBJ2-1; TRBD2 matches 8 bases. The germline gives CDR1 SGHTA, CDR2 FQGNSA. The CDR3 has 14 residues. Losses at the gene ends were 2 bases for V and 12 bases for J; bases not matched to a gene: 9. Looking up the rest from reference TRBV7-2 and TRBJ2-1 gives the full variable domain: GAGVSQSPSNKVTEKGKDVELRCDPISGHTALYWYRQSLGQGLEFLIYFQGNSAPDKSGLPSDRFSAERTGGSVSTLTIQRTQQEDSAVYLCASSLSGTSGGQFFGPGTRLTVL.